Described below is a single T cell receptor beta chain sequence and its context. Its antigen is not known. The germline V gene has CDR1 SQVTM and CDR2 ANQGSEA. The CDR3 contains 14 residues. Trimming took off 6 bases at V and 0 bases at J, with 9 bases between the two ends. The record originates from a study of OX40 agonist ivuxolimab in advanced cancers. On the study more broadly: One hepatocellular carcinoma and two cutaneous melanoma patients partially responded. Study-level results: At 0.1 to 3.0 mg/kg and by week 6, CD4+ and CD8+ T cells in the blood had expanded clonally. Some nonresponders likewise displayed low normalized T-cell clonal expansion.

Sequencing used immunoSEQ multiplex PCR; TCRdb keeps in-frame clones, though not all of them. The repertoire has 15,000 to 20,000 clones, 80% to 90% of them found once; the top ten carry roughly 14%. Sampling of blood occurred at baseline, cycle 4 day 1, and cycle 7 day 1. This sequence joins TRBV29-1 and TRBJ2-6; D may be TRBD1 (5 bases). The material sequenced was CD4+ or CD8+ T cells sorted from blood, taken in a trial of the OX40 agonist ivuxolimab. This TCR was recovered from an adult with an advanced solid tumor such as melanoma, head and neck, liver or kidney cancer. The CDR3 DNA reads TGCAGCGTCGACAGCGACTCTGGGGCCAACGTCCTGACTTTC. Amino acids: CSVDSDSGANVLTF.